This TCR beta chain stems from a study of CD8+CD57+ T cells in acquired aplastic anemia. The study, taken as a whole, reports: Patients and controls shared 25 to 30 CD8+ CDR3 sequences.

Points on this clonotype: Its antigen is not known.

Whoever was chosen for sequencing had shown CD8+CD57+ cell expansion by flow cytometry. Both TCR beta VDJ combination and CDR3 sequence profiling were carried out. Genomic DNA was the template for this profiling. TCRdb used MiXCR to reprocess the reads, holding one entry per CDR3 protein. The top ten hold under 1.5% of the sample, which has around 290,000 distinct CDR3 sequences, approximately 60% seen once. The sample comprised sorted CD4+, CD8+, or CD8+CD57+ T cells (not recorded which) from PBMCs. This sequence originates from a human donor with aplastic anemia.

The DNA of the CDR3 is TGTGCCAGCAGCTTAAGGGGGCTCGACTATGGCTACACCTTC. Translation gives CASSLRGLDYGYTF. This chain connects TRBV11-2 to TRBJ1-2; 7 bases are shared with TRBD1. With V trimmed by 2 bases and J by 3 bases, 3 bases remained unmatched. The CDR3 contains 14 residues. The V gene's germline CDR1 is SGHAT and CDR2 FQNNGV.